Listed below are T cell receptor beta chains from one sample, sequenced in a study of blood T cell repertoires in COVID-19. Sequencing was performed with immunoSEQ multiplex PCR; in TCRdb, only in-frame clones are kept and a portion is missing. Of 250,000 to 400,000 clones listed, about 91% are singletons. Sequenced material: peripheral blood. The receptors were gathered from a woman in her 30s with COVID-19, enrolled during active disease. The CDR3 runs from the conserved cysteine through the conserved F or W. D genes are given only for firm matches. Only some rows state a clone size, as once, few, many or a class for expanded clones.

V: TRBV6-1; size: NA; D: NA; J: TRBJ1-5; CDR3: CASSDGVVQPQHF; DNA: TGTGCCAGCAGTGACGGGGTCGTTCAGCCCCAGCATTTT
V: TRBV4-1; size: NA; D: NA; J: TRBJ1-1; CDR3: CASSPPTGRGGVNTEAFF; DNA: TGCGCCAGCAGCCCGCCCACGGGGAGGGGAGGAGTGAACACTGAAGCTTTCTTT
V: TRBV5-1; size: NA; D: TRBD2; J: TRBJ2-7; CDR3: CASSALGGGGVYEQYF; DNA: TGCGCCAGCAGCGCCCTAGGTGGCGGGGGGGTCTACGAGCAGTACTTC
V: TRBV29-1; size: NA; D: TRBD1; J: TRBJ1-2; CDR3: CSVEGQGAYYGYTF; DNA: TGCAGCGTCGAGGGACAGGGGGCTTACTATGGCTACACCTTC
V: TRBV11-2; size: NA; D: TRBD1; J: TRBJ1-4; CDR3: CASSISGGFEKLFF; DNA: TGTGCCAGCAGCATCTCAGGGGGATTCGAAAAACTGTTTTTT
V: TRBV28; size: NA; D: NA; J: TRBJ1-5; CDR3: CASSLGRRDYSNQPQHF; DNA: TGTGCCAGCAGTTTGGGGCGGAGGGACTATAGCAATCAGCCCCAGCATTTT
V: TRBV5-1; size: NA; D: NA; J: TRBJ1-1; CDR3: CASSKQGPNTEAFF; DNA: TGCGCCAGCAGCAAACAGGGCCCGAACACTGAAGCTTTCTTT
V: TRBV3-1/TRBV3-2; size: NA; D: NA; J: TRBJ1-3; CDR3: CASSPTGGFANTIYF; DNA: TGTGCCAGCAGCCCTACGGGAGGCTTTGCAAACACCATATATTTT
V: TRBV7-2; size: NA; D: NA; J: TRBJ1-3; CDR3: CASSFTGTAGNTIYF; DNA: TGTGCCAGCAGCTTCACAGGGACGGCTGGAAACACCATATATTTT
V: TRBV24-1; size: NA; D: TRBD2; J: TRBJ2-5; CDR3: CATSDMRGEETQYF; DNA: TGTGCCACCAGTGATATGCGGGGGGAAGAGACCCAGTACTTC
V: TRBV6-2/TRBV6-3; size: NA; D: NA; J: TRBJ1-5; CDR3: CASSSMGAALQPQHF; DNA: TGTGCCAGCAGTTCCATGGGGGCAGCCCTCCAGCCCCAGCATTTT
V: TRBV30; size: NA; D: TRBD1; J: TRBJ2-2; CDR3: CAWSLQGVGTGELFF; DNA: TGTGCCTGGAGTTTACAGGGGGTCGGGACCGGGGAGCTGTTTTTT
V: TRBV7-8; size: NA; D: TRBD1; J: TRBJ1-6; CDR3: CASSPADRDSPLHF; DNA: TGTGCCAGCAGCCCGGCTGACAGGGATTCACCCCTCCACTTT
V: TRBV5-4; size: NA; D: TRBD2; J: TRBJ2-3; CDR3: CASSLELAGPDTQYF; DNA: TGTGCCAGCAGCTTGGAACTAGCGGGGCCAGATACGCAGTATTTT
V: TRBV29-1; size: NA; D: NA; J: TRBJ1-1; CDR3: CSVEVLNTEAFF; DNA: TGCAGCGTTGAAGTATTGAACACTGAAGCTTTCTTT
V: TRBV2; size: few; D: TRBD2; J: TRBJ2-3; CDR3: CASSEWVGTSADTQYF; DNA: TGTGCCAGCAGTGAATGGGTTGGGACTAGCGCGGATACGCAGTATTTT
V: TRBV10-2; size: NA; D: TRBD1; J: TRBJ2-3; CDR3: CAIEAPTGESTVGTQYF; DNA: TGCGCCATCGAGGCGCCTACAGGGGAGAGCACAGTTGGTACGCAGTATTTT
V: TRBV7-8; size: NA; D: NA; J: TRBJ1-1; CDR3: CASSLSGNTEAFF; DNA: TGTGCCAGCAGCTTATCAGGGAACACTGAAGCTTTCTTT
V: TRBV5-8; size: NA; D: TRBD1; J: TRBJ2-2; CDR3: CASSTGTGDFTGELFF; DNA: TGTGCCAGCAGCACCGGGACAGGAGATTTCACCGGGGAGCTGTTTTTT
V: TRBV3-1/TRBV3-2; size: NA; D: NA; J: TRBJ1-2; CDR3: CASSQGEAYYGYTF; DNA: TGTGCCAGCAGCCAAGGTGAGGCCTACTATGGCTACACCTTC
V: TRBV9; size: NA; D: TRBD2; J: TRBJ2-3; CDR3: CASSASGGHSTDTQYF; DNA: TGTGCCAGCAGCGCGAGCGGGGGCCACAGCACAGATACGCAGTATTTT
V: TRBV3-1/TRBV3-2; size: NA; D: NA; J: TRBJ1-5; CDR3: CASSQDGYSNQPQHF; DNA: TGTGCCAGCAGCCAAGACGGGTATAGCAATCAGCCCCAGCATTTT
V: TRBV14; size: NA; D: NA; J: TRBJ1-3; CDR3: CASSRSYGATIYF; DNA: TGTGCCAGCAGCCGGTCATATGGAGCTACCATATATTTT
V: TRBV6-5; size: NA; D: TRBD1; J: TRBJ1-6; CDR3: CASSSGTGISPLHF; DNA: TGTGCCAGCAGTTCCGGGACAGGGATTTCACCCCTCCACTTT
V: TRBV11-2; size: NA; D: TRBD1; J: TRBJ2-1; CDR3: CASSLGTGGGRSYNEQFF; DNA: TGTGCCAGCAGCTTAGGGACAGGGGGTGGAAGGTCCTACAATGAGCAGTTCTTC
V: TRBV14; size: NA; D: NA; J: TRBJ1-1; CDR3: CASSPLEGRGSSAEAFF; DNA: TGTGCCAGCAGCCCCCTGGAGGGACGCGGCTCGAGCGCTGAAGCTTTCTTT
V: TRBV29-1; size: NA; D: TRBD1; J: TRBJ1-2; CDR3: CSVRDRGNYGYTF; DNA: TGCAGCGTTAGGGACAGGGGTAACTATGGCTACACCTTC
V: TRBV4-2; size: NA; D: NA; J: TRBJ1-2; CDR3: CASSLPRTQTNYGYTF; DNA: TGTGCCAGCAGCCTCCCTAGGACACAAACTAACTATGGCTACACCTTC
V: TRBV10-3; size: NA; D: TRBD1; J: TRBJ1-2; CDR3: CAIRQGALSYGYTF; DNA: TGTGCCATCAGACAGGGGGCGCTTAGCTATGGCTACACCTTC
V: TRBV21-1; size: NA; D: NA; J: TRBJ1-5; CDR3: CASSKMRVQGLNQPQHF; DNA: TGTGCCAGCAGCAAGATGCGCGTACAGGGATTAAATCAGCCCCAGCATTTT
V: TRBV18; size: NA; D: TRBD1; J: TRBJ1-5; CDR3: CASSSGTGGSLPYQPQHF; DNA: TGTGCCAGCTCTTCAGGGACAGGGGGTTCCCTCCCGTATCAGCCCCAGCATTTT
V: TRBV7-6; size: once; D: TRBD1; J: TRBJ2-6; CDR3: CASSLVQGTGANVLTF; DNA: TGTGCCAGCAGCTTGGTACAGGGGACCGGGGCCAACGTCCTGACTTTC
V: TRBV14; size: NA; D: TRBD1; J: TRBJ1-2; CDR3: CASSPRQGSFGYTF; DNA: TGTGCCAGCAGCCCCCGACAGGGAAGTTTTGGCTACACCTTC
V: TRBV7-7; size: NA; D: NA; J: TRBJ2-5; CDR3: CASSLGASLGETQYF; DNA: TGTGCCAGCAGCTTAGGGGCTAGCTTGGGAGAGACCCAGTACTTC
V: TRBV7-2; size: few; D: TRBD1; J: TRBJ1-5; CDR3: CASREQGGQPQHF; DNA: TGTGCCAGCAGAGAACAGGGGGGTCAGCCCCAGCATTTT
V: TRBV13; size: NA; D: NA; J: TRBJ1-1; CDR3: CASTGRPDTEAFF; DNA: TGTGCCAGCACAGGGCGACCTGACACTGAAGCTTTCTTT
V: TRBV5-8; size: NA; D: TRBD1; J: TRBJ1-4; CDR3: CASSLVQGATEKLFF; DNA: TGTGCCAGCAGCTTGGTTCAGGGGGCGACTGAAAAACTGTTTTTT
V: TRBV2; size: few; D: NA; J: TRBJ1-2; CDR3: CASSPQAGVRYGYTF; DNA: TGTGCCAGCAGCCCACAGGCAGGGGTGCGATATGGCTACACCTTC
V: TRBV7-2; size: NA; D: NA; J: TRBJ1-5; CDR3: CASSLEGSQPQHF; DNA: TGTGCCAGCAGCTTGGAGGGTTCTCAGCCCCAGCATTTT
V: TRBV5-1; size: NA; D: TRBD2; J: TRBJ2-3; CDR3: CASRMTSSTDTQYF; DNA: TGCGCCAGCAGGATGACTAGCAGCACAGATACGCAGTATTTT
V: TRBV29-1; size: NA; D: TRBD1; J: TRBJ2-2; CDR3: CSVTDRVPGELFF; DNA: TGCAGCGTTACAGACAGGGTCCCCGGGGAGCTGTTTTTT
V: TRBV13; size: NA; D: NA; J: TRBJ1-2; CDR3: CARPVSQRPGGYTF; DNA: TGTGCCAGACCGGTGTCCCAGCGGCCGGGTGGCTACACCTTC
V: TRBV11-2; size: NA; D: NA; J: TRBJ1-3; CDR3: CASSVTVLSGNTIYF; DNA: TGTGCCAGCAGCGTAACAGTCCTCTCTGGAAACACCATATATTTT
V: TRBV4-1; size: NA; D: TRBD1; J: TRBJ2-7; CDR3: CASSQGQGPSYEQYF; DNA: TGCGCCAGCAGCCAAGGACAGGGGCCTTCCTACGAGCAGTACTTC
V: TRBV2; size: NA; D: NA; J: TRBJ1-6; CDR3: CASKFRYSSYNSPLHF; DNA: TGTGCCAGCAAATTCCGTTACAGCTCCTATAATTCACCCCTCCACTTT
V: TRBV6-1; size: NA; D: TRBD1; J: TRBJ1-1; CDR3: CASSEPGTGGLTEAFF; DNA: TGTGCCAGCAGTGAACCCGGGACAGGGGGCCTCACTGAAGCTTTCTTT
V: TRBV27; size: NA; D: NA; J: TRBJ1-5; CDR3: CASSFGGLFNQPQHF; DNA: TGTGCCAGCAGTTTTGGGGGCCTTTTCAATCAGCCCCAGCATTTT
V: TRBV30; size: NA; D: TRBD1; J: TRBJ2-7; CDR3: CAWSDPGQGRGPYEQYF; DNA: TGTGCCTGGAGTGACCCCGGACAGGGGAGGGGGCCCTACGAGCAGTACTTC
V: TRBV2; size: NA; D: TRBD1; J: TRBJ1-1; CDR3: CASRGTGQGPAFF; DNA: TGTGCCAGCAGGGGAACTGGACAGGGACCAGCTTTCTTT
V: TRBV28; size: NA; D: TRBD1; J: TRBJ2-3; CDR3: CASSPGDRDGATQYF; DNA: TGTGCCAGCAGTCCGGGGGACAGGGACGGGGCTACGCAGTATTTT
V: TRBV7-2; size: NA; D: NA; J: TRBJ2-3; CDR3: CASSLFQGTDTQYF; DNA: TGTGCCAGCAGCTTATTCCAGGGGACAGATACGCAGTATTTT
V: TRBV6-1; size: NA; D: NA; J: TRBJ2-7; CDR3: CASSEGAALNSYEQYF; DNA: TGTGCCAGCAGTGAGGGGGCAGCTCTAAACTCCTACGAGCAGTACTTC